This record concerns one TCR beta chain sequence. J gave up 6 bases and V 6 bases, and 12 bases lay outside the gene matches. The CDR3 loop spans 15 amino acids. Germline V gives CDR1 WSHSY, CDR2 SAAADI. The record originates from a study of blood T cell repertoires in COVID-19. Study at large: COVID-19 samples collected from the United States, Italy and Spain covered acute and convalescent phases. PBMCs, B-cell-depleted T cells, or T cells provided the cDNA or gDNA that made up the material.

Source study methods: Counts of nucleated cells, estimated from reference gene primer amplification, were obtained. TCRdb keeps only in-frame clones here, not all; method: immunoSEQ multiplex PCR. From that table come the V and J calls and clone size; the DNA was used to work out D and trimming. The table has 100,000 to 150,000 clones, around 88% seen once. Sequenced input: peripheral blood. The chain employs TRBV10-2 and TRBJ2-7, with 9 bases lining up with TRBD2. The TCR sequence derives from a human donor in a cohort sampled during active COVID-19. The CDR3 coding sequence is TGCGCCAGCAGGGGGGGGCTAGCGGGATCGGCCGAGCAGTACTTC. Translated: CASRGGLAGSAEQYF.